The source of this T cell receptor (beta chain) is a study of blood T cell repertoires in COVID-19. Authors' data handling: Counts of nucleated cells, estimated from reference gene primer amplification, were obtained. Only in-frame clones appear in the TCRdb table, and some are missing; sequencing was by immunoSEQ multiplex PCR. V and J calls and clone size are as listed in that table; D and trimming were resolved from the DNA. The repertoire has 130,000 or so clones, around 78% of them found once; the top ten carry approximately 10%. Losses at the gene ends were 2 bases for V and 8 bases for J; bases not matched to a gene: 5. Per the germline V gene, CDR1 is LNHDA and CDR2 is SQIVND (reference sequence). The CDR3 has 15 residues.

The origin of this receptor is a human donor in a cohort sampled during active COVID-19. Sequencing used peripheral blood. This chain joins TRBV19 and TRBJ2-1; 11 bases line up with TRBD2. The CDR3 loop reads CASSIKGLAVHEQFF. In nucleotides, the CDR3 is TGTGCCAGTAGTATAAAGGGACTAGCGGTGCATGAGCAGTTCTTC.